These 7 T cell receptor beta chains came from one sample sequenced in a study of TIL therapy for anti-PD-1-resistant metastatic lung cancer. Sequencing used immunoSEQ v3. The method was immunoSEQ multiplex PCR; TCRdb's version includes in-frame clones alone and lacks a portion of them. The sample includes about 46,000 clones, around 86% seen only once; the top ten take around 5%. Stated time point: pre-treatment sample, taken before nivolumab and TIL therapy. This sample comprised blood, obtained at baseline. These receptors all stem from a person aged 25 to 80 with non-small cell lung cancer.

The V gene is TRBV10-1, the J gene TRBJ2-3; the D gene is possibly TRBD1 (5 bases). From germline, CDR1 is WNHNN and CDR2 SYGVQD (reference sequence). Trimming removed 0 bases from V and 3 bases from J, with 10 bases in between. The CDR3 contains 15 residues. CDR3 DNA: TGCGCCAGCAGTGAGTCGACAGCTTGGACAGATACGCAGTATTTT. Translation gives CASSESTAWTDTQYF.

This clone has just a few counts. V gene TRBV9 combines with J gene TRBJ1-3, with D unclear. Germline CDR1 is SGDLS and CDR2 is YYNGEE. The CDR3 contains 14 residues. Trimming shortened V by 4 bases and J by 0 bases, and 8 bases separated the two germline ends. CDR3 DNA: TGTGCCAGCAGCCCCGGATCCTCTGGAAACACCATATATTTT. The encoded protein is CASSPGSSGNTIYF.

The chain recombines TRBV28 with TRBJ1-1; D is uncertain. The germline gives CDR1 MDHEN, CDR2 SYDVKM. The CDR3 is made up of 11 amino acids. V was clipped by 5 bases and J by 6 bases, with 7 bases between them. The CDR3 DNA reads as TGTGCCAGCAGTAACGTCCCTGAAGCTTTCTTT. Its translation is CASSNVPEAFF.

This sequence joins TRBV6-5 and TRBJ2-1; D possibly corresponds to TRBD2 (6 bases). From germline, CDR1 is MNHEY and CDR2 SVGAGI. Trimming shortened V by 6 bases and J by 8 bases, and 20 bases separated the two germline ends. The CDR3 covers 15 residues. The CDR3 coding sequence is TGTGCCAGCAGCTCCTTGGGACTTTCAGAGGATGAGCAGTTCTTC. Translated, it gives CASSSLGLSEDEQFF.

There are a few counts of this clone. V gene TRBV9 combines with J gene TRBJ1-6; possibly TRBD1 for D (6 bases). This CDR3 spans 16 amino acids. CDR1 is SGDLS, CDR2 YYNGEE, per germline. Between the trimmed V and J ends, which lost 4 bases and 8 bases, there was a span of 19 bases. The CDR3 nucleotides read TGTGCCAGCAGCCTCCGCCGACAGGTAACAGATTCACCCCTCCACTTT. Protein: CASSLRRQVTDSPLHF.

This clone occurred a few times. The V call is TRBV6-5, the J call TRBJ2-5; the match to TRBD1 covers 10 bases. V was pared by 9 bases and J by 5 bases, with 6 bases of the junction left unmatched. The length of the CDR3 is 13 residues. Germline CDR1 and CDR2: MNHEY and SVGAGI. CDR3 DNA sequence: TGTGCCAGTCGGGACAGGGGAGGGGAGACCCAGTACTTC. Translated, it gives CASRDRGGETQYF.

This clone is labeled as medium-sized (0.01 to 0.1%). The rearrangement joins TRBV28 to TRBJ2-2, with D perhaps TRBD1 (5 bases). Germline values: CDR1 MDHEN, CDR2 SYDVKM. Between the trimmed V and J ends, which lost 3 bases and 0 bases, there was a span of 8 bases. This CDR3 is built from 15 residues. The CDR3 sequence: CASSFGQANTGELFF. CDR3 nucleotides: TGTGCCAGCAGTTTCGGACAAGCGAACACCGGGGAGCTGTTTTTT.